This T cell receptor (beta chain) was sequenced during a study of T cell repertoires in cytomegalovirus infection. Study details: Both recently identified HLA-C-restricted and well-studied HLA-B-restricted CMV epitopes were used in the study. CMV infection and matching HLA type were both indicated by public TCR beta signatures. Study-level findings and limits: CMV-specific TCR beta clonotypes restricted by HLA-C dominated the ex vivo response. Summed public TCR beta family frequency identified CMV carriers bearing the relevant HLA.

Regarding this clonotype: The target antigen is unknown.

After removal of 6 bases from V and 3 bases from J, the junction contained 10 bases not matched to a gene. Germline loops: CDR1 MNHEY, CDR2 SMNVEV (reference sequence). The CDR3 totals 15 residues. Using its own MiXCR run on the reads, TCRdb lists one record per CDR3 protein. The sample records approximately 220,000 distinct CDR3 sequences, 35% to 45% being singletons. J is TRBJ1-2 and V is TRBV27; 7 bases fit TRBD1. Sequenced here: CD8+ T cells from cultured PBMCs, sampled from culture after CMV antigen stimulation. The clonotype originates from a human donor in good health (CMV status not recorded). Some clones in this sample may be carry-over from other donors' samples. The CDR3 DNA follows: TGTGCCAGCAGGCCCCTGACAGGGACGGACTATGGCTACACCTTC. It specifies CASRPLTGTDYGYTF.